This TCR beta chain was identified in a study of OX40 agonist ivuxolimab in advanced cancers. Study context: Three individuals attained partial responses, comprising one hepatocellular carcinoma case and two cutaneous melanoma cases. Study-wide results and limits: The specificity for antigen of the expanded peripheral T cells was not determined.

Profiling relied on immunoSEQ multiplex PCR, and the TCRdb table lists in-frame clones only, not all of them. The data contain about 33,000 clones, 84% of them singletons. Worth noting for this clone: Its matching antigen is unknown.

V gave up 6 bases and J gave up 2 bases, with 19 bases separating them. The CDR3 is 16 amino acids. The V gene's germline CDR1 is SEHNR and CDR2 FQNEAQ (reference sequence). Source: CD4+ or CD8+ T cells sorted from blood, taken in a trial of the OX40 agonist ivuxolimab. The chain combines TRBV7-9 with TRBJ1-1; D call uncertain. The receptor was isolated from an adult with an advanced solid tumor such as melanoma, head and neck, liver or kidney cancer. CDR3 loop: CASSKAPDTVNTEAFF. CDR3 sequence (DNA): TGTGCCAGCAGTAAAGCACCTGACACTGTAAACACTGAAGCTTTCTTT. The full variable domain, completed using reference TRBV7-9 and TRBJ1-1, is DTGVSQNPRHKITKRGQNVTFRCDPISEHNRLYWYRQTLGQGPEFLTYFQNEAQLEKSRLLSDRFSAERPKGSFSTLEIQRTEQGDSAMYLCASSKAPDTVNTEAFFGQGTRLTVV.